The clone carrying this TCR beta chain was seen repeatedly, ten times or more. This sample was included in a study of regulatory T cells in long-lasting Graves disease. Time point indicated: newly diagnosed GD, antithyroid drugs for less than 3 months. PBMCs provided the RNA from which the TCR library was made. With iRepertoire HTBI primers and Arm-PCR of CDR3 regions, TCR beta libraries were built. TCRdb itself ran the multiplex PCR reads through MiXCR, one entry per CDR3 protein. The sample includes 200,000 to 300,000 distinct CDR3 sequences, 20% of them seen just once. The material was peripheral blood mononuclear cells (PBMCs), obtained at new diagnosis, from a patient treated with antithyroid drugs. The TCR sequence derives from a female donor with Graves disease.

The CDR3 region has the DNA TGCAGTGCTAGAGCGAGCTTTAGCACAGATACGCAGTATTTT. Translated, it gives CSARASFSTDTQYF. The J gene is TRBJ2-3, the V gene TRBV20-1; D unclear. Trimming took off 1 base at V and 0 bases at J, with 8 bases between the two ends. CDR1 is DFQATT and CDR2 is SNEGSKA in the germline V gene (reference sequence). CDR3 length equals 14 residues.